These 30 T cell receptor beta chains originate from one sample sequenced in a study of blood T cell repertoires in COVID-19. Generated by immunoSEQ multiplex PCR, the TCRdb table keeps only in-frame clones and is missing some. The data show about 98,000 clones, with 82% seen just once and approximately 18% held by the top ten. Source material: peripheral blood. The receptors stem from a man at least 80 years old with acute or convalescent COVID-19.

V usage is TRBV11-2 and J usage is TRBJ2-1, with D perhaps TRBD1 (6 bases). There are 15 residues in the CDR3. Per germline, CDR1 SGHAT and CDR2 FQNNGV. Trimming removed 5 bases at V and 8 bases at J, with 19 bases between. The CDR3 sequence: CASSPRQDLSDEQFF. In DNA, the CDR3 is TGTGCCAGCAGCCCTAGACAGGACCTCTCCGATGAGCAGTTCTTC.

This chain connects TRBV19 to TRBJ2-2, with D perhaps TRBD2 (5 bases). The germline CDR1 and CDR2 sequences are LNHDA and SQIVND (reference sequence). The CDR3 totals 14 residues. Trimming left V 3 bases short and J 6 bases short, with 11 bases between. Written as DNA, the CDR3 is TGTGCCAGTAGTATCTCCCTGAGGGCCGGGGAGCTGTTTTTT. It specifies CASSISLRAGELFF.

The chain combines TRBV6-5 with TRBJ1-1; TRBD1 agrees at 8 bases. The CDR3 covers 14 residues. The J segment lost 3 bases and the V segment lost 5 bases, leaving 5 bases of the junction unmatched. Germline V lookup: CDR1 MNHEY, CDR2 SVGAGI. Here the CDR3 DNA reads TGTGCCAGCAGTCCGGACAGGGAGGACACTGAAGCTTTCTTT. Its translation is CASSPDREDTEAFF.

This chain joins TRBV12-3 or TRBV12-4 and TRBJ1-4; a possible D gene is TRBD1 (5 bases). The CDR3 is 13 residues long. Trimming removed 5 bases at V and 4 bases at J, with 8 bases between. DNA of the CDR3: TGTGCCAGCAGTCAACAGGTTAATGAAAAACTGTTTTTT. Amino acid sequence: CASSQQVNEKLFF.

The rearrangement joins TRBV5-5 to TRBJ1-2; 12 bases align to TRBD1. V lost 2 bases and J lost 8; bases outside the gene matches: 7. Germline values: CDR1 SGHKS, CDR2 YYEKEE (reference sequence). This CDR3 comprises 15 residues. The DNA of the CDR3 is TGTGCCAGCAGCTTTCTGGGACAGGGGGCGGAGGGCTACACCTTC. As protein: CASSFLGQGAEGYTF.

This clone showed up many times. This chain joins TRBV5-6 and TRBJ2-3; 13 bases align to TRBD2. The V gene's germline CDR1 is SGHDT and CDR2 YYEEEE. The trim removed 1 base at V and 4 bases at J, leaving 0 bases unmatched. This CDR3 spans 15 amino acids. CDR3 bases: TGTGCCAGCAGCTTGACTAGCGGGAGGGCAGATACGCAGTATTTT. Its protein is CASSLTSGRADTQYF.

The chain has TRBV28 and TRBJ1-2; 10 bases are shared with TRBD1. J lost 8 bases, V lost 5 bases, and 8 bases had no gene match. Germline CDR1 is MDHEN and CDR2 is SYDVKM. CDR3 length: 14 residues. The CDR3 loop is CASSPQGQGYGYTF. The CDR3 bases are TGTGCCAGCAGTCCGCAGGGACAGGGGTACGGCTACACCTTC.

The genes are TRBV7-9 and TRBJ1-5; D is unclear. CDR1 and CDR2 from the germline V gene are SEHNR and FQNEAQ (reference sequence). Trimming took off 4 bases at V and 7 bases at J, with 11 bases between the two ends. The CDR3 extends over 13 amino acids. Here the CDR3 DNA reads TGTGCCAGCAGCTCCCCCCCGGAGCAGCCCCAGCATTTT. It encodes CASSSPPEQPQHF.

The chain is built from TRBV30 and TRBJ2-2; D might be TRBD1 (6 bases). Per the germline V gene, CDR1 is GTSNPN and CDR2 is SVGIG (reference sequence). The CDR3 length is 14 residues. The V gene lost 5 bases and the J gene lost 6 bases, with 16 bases spanning the gap. The CDR3 coding sequence is TGTGCCTGGGCCCGGGACATCGGTGCCGGGGAGCTGTTTTTT. Amino acids: CAWARDIGAGELFF.

The chain combines TRBV19 with TRBJ2-3; 7 bases align to TRBD2. The ends lost 7 bases at V and 2 bases at J; junction bases unmatched: 12. From germline, CDR1 is LNHDA and CDR2 SQIVND (reference sequence). This CDR3 spans 16 amino acids. The CDR3 DNA reads as TGTGCCAGTACCGATTGGGGGGGAACGAACACAGATACGCAGTATTTT. Amino acid sequence: CASTDWGGTNTDTQYF. The full variable domain, its missing parts supplied by reference TRBV19 and TRBJ2-3, is DGGITQSPKYLFRKEGQNVTLSCEQNLNHDAMYWYRQDPGQGLRLIYYSQIVNDFQKGDIAEGYSVSREKKESFPLTVTSAQKNPTAFYLCASTDWGGTNTDTQYFGPGTRLTVL.

The chain combines TRBV30 with TRBJ1-2; 9 positions agree with TRBD1. Germline assignment: CDR1 GTSNPN and CDR2 SVGIG (reference sequence). The CDR3 runs 15 residues. V lost 2 bases and J lost 3; bases outside the gene matches: 7. CDR3 DNA: TGTGCCTGGAGTTCTAGACAGGGGGGGTACTATGGCTACACCTTC. Residues: CAWSSRQGGYYGYTF. The full variable domain, with the rest looked up from reference TRBV30 and TRBJ1-2, is SQTIHQWPATLVQPVGSPLSLECTVEGTSNPNLYWYRQAAGRGLQLLFYSVGIGQISSEVPQNLSASRPQDRQFILSSKKLLLSDSGFYLCAWSSRQGGYYGYTFGSGTRLTVV.

The chain has TRBV7-2 and TRBJ2-7; 9 nucleotides match TRBD1. Germline V lookup: CDR1 SGHTA, CDR2 FQGNSA. The CDR3 covers 15 residues. Trimming removed 5 bases from V and 1 base from J; junction bases left unmatched: 6. Here the CDR3 reads CASSLNRGQSYEQYF. The CDR3 nucleotides are TGTGCCAGCAGCCTAAACAGGGGGCAGTCCTACGAGCAGTACTTC.

This rearrangement joins TRBV14 to TRBJ2-3, with 10 bases aligning to TRBD2. The CDR3 runs to 16 residues. V lost 1 base and J lost 6; bases outside the gene matches: 7. Germline CDR1 and CDR2: SGHDN and FVKESK. CDR3 DNA: TGTGCCAGCAGCCAAGTGGAGCGGGAGGGCAGGGATACGCAGTATTTT. Its translation is CASSQVEREGRDTQYF.

V is TRBV28 and J is TRBJ2-6; D remains unclear. CDR1 MDHEN and CDR2 SYDVKM come from the germline V gene. With 5 bases removed from V and 0 bases from J, the gap between germline ends came to 8 bases. The CDR3 is 15 amino acids. The CDR3 sequence is CASSNSGSGANVLTF. DNA of the CDR3: TGTGCCAGCAGTAACTCAGGCTCTGGGGCCAACGTCCTGACTTTC.

This clone was seen only once. The CDR3 sequence: CATSNPGRWEQYF. The CDR3 DNA is TGTGCCACCAGCAACCCTGGGAGGTGGGAGCAGTACTTC. The chain has TRBV15 and TRBJ2-7; tentative D call: TRBD2 (6 bases). Germline V gene data show CDR1 as LNHNV and CDR2 as YYDKDF (reference sequence). This CDR3 contains 13 residues. The V and J ends lost 4 bases and 7 bases respectively, with 14 bases between them.

The chain has TRBV6-1 and TRBJ1-2, with 7 bases identical to TRBD1. J gave up 8 bases and V 0 bases, and 6 bases lay outside the gene matches. The CDR3 has 14 amino acids. Germline V gene data show CDR1 as MNHNS and CDR2 as SASEGT. In nucleotides, the CDR3 is TGTGCCAGCAGTGAAGCGGGGGACAGCCGGGGCTACACCTTC. Amino acids: CASSEAGDSRGYTF.

This clone has more than one count but fewer than ten. This CDR3 reads CASLPTEMISGGAGNTGELFF. The CDR3, as DNA: TGTGCCAGCCTGCCAACCGAAATGATTAGCGGGGGGGCGGGCAACACCGGGGAGCTGTTTTTT. The J gene is TRBJ2-2, the V gene TRBV3-1 (or the pseudogene TRBV3-2); 11 bases are a match to TRBD2. The trim removed 8 bases at V and 2 bases at J, leaving 22 bases unmatched. The CDR3 runs 21 residues. From germline, CDR1 is LGHDT and CDR2 YNNKEL (reference sequence).

The chain combines TRBV7-2 with TRBJ2-5, with 11 bases matching TRBD2. The CDR3 runs 16 residues. Germline V gene data show CDR1 as SGHTA and CDR2 as FQGNSA. After removal of 7 bases from V and 1 base from J, the junction contained 8 bases not matched to a gene. CDR3 coding DNA: TGTGCCAGCACTCTCGGGACTAGCGGAAGCCAAGAGACCCAGTACTTC. It encodes CASTLGTSGSQETQYF. The whole variable domain, remainder taken from reference TRBV7-2 and TRBJ2-5, is GAGVSQSPSNKVTEKGKDVELRCDPISGHTALYWYRQSLGQGLEFLIYFQGNSAPDKSGLPSDRFSAERTGGSVSTLTIQRTQQEDSAVYLCASTLGTSGSQETQYFGPGTRLLVL.

The chain couples TRBV2 to TRBJ2-5, with 8 positions matching TRBD2. Trimming at V came to 5 bases and at J to 7 bases, leaving 6 bases not matched to a gene. The CDR3 runs to 13 residues. Germline V gene data show CDR1 as SNHLY and CDR2 as FYNNEI. CDR3 residues: CASSTGSGGTQYF. The CDR3 DNA follows: TGTGCCAGCAGTACCGGAAGCGGGGGGACCCAGTACTTC.

The gene calls are TRBV27 and TRBJ2-7; 11 nucleotides match TRBD2. V lost 7 bases to trimming and J lost 5 bases; unmatched junction nucleotides: 4. The CDR3 is 13 residues long. The V gene's germline CDR1 is MNHEY and CDR2 SMNVEV (reference sequence). The CDR3 bases are TGTGCCAGCATACTAGCGGGAGCTAACGAGCAGTACTTC. Translation: CASILAGANEQYF.

CDR3 coding DNA: TGCGCCAGCAGCTTACAGGGGGCCTATGGCTACACCTTC. Translated: CASSLQGAYGYTF. The chain links TRBV5-1 to TRBJ1-2, with TRBD1 identical over 9 bases. The CDR3 loop spans 13 amino acids. V was clipped by 2 bases and J by 4 bases; unmatched bases: 0. Germline CDR1 is SGHRS and CDR2 is YFSETQ. Supplemented by reference TRBV5-1 and TRBJ1-2, the full variable domain reads KAGVTQTPRYLIKTRGQQVTLSCSPISGHRSVSWYQQTPGQGLQFLFEYFSETQRNKGNFPGRFSGRQFSNSRSEMNVSTLELGDSALYLCASSLQGAYGYTFGSGTRLTVV.

This sequence joins TRBV7-2 and TRBJ1-4; 12 bases map to TRBD1. The CDR3 has 17 amino acids. The ends lost 5 bases at V and 3 bases at J; junction bases unmatched: 7. CDR1 SGHTA and CDR2 FQGNSA come from the germline V gene. The CDR3 here is CASSRDRGQGANEKLFF. The CDR3 DNA reads as TGTGCCAGCAGCCGGGACAGGGGGCAGGGGGCTAATGAAAAACTGTTTTTT.

The V and J genes are TRBV5-1 and TRBJ1-2, with TRBD1 identical over 7 bases. CDR1 is SGHRS and CDR2 is YFSETQ in the germline V gene. The CDR3 sequence is 14 residues long. Trimming cost V 0 bases and J 2 bases; bases outside gene matches: 1. This chain's CDR3 is CASSLEGQNYGYTF. The CDR3 nucleotides are TGCGCCAGCAGCTTGGAGGGACAGAACTATGGCTACACCTTC. Together with reference TRBV5-1 and TRBJ1-2, the CDR3 gives the full variable domain: KAGVTQTPRYLIKTRGQQVTLSCSPISGHRSVSWYQQTPGQGLQFLFEYFSETQRNKGNFPGRFSGRQFSNSRSEMNVSTLELGDSALYLCASSLEGQNYGYTFGSGTRLTVV.

V and J are TRBV3-1 (or the pseudogene TRBV3-2) and TRBJ1-4; tentative D call: TRBD1 (5 bases). This CDR3 has 16 residues. V dropped 2 bases and J dropped 6 bases, with 16 bases sitting between them. Germline V gives CDR1 LGHDT, CDR2 YNNKEL (reference sequence). The CDR3 coding sequence is TGTGCCAGCAGCCAACCTTCAGGGTGGGAAGATGAAAAACTGTTTTTT. It specifies CASSQPSGWEDEKLFF.

V and J are TRBV7-2 and TRBJ2-5; unclear D gene. Germline V lookup: CDR1 SGHTA, CDR2 FQGNSA. V dropped 4 bases and J dropped 7 bases, with 7 bases sitting between them. This CDR3 has 11 residues. CDR3 sequence (DNA): TGTGCCAGCAGCTCGTCTCGGACCCAGTACTTC. It codes for CASSSSRTQYF.

The chain uses TRBV11-3 and TRBJ2-2; D possibly corresponds to TRBD1 (5 bases). V gave up 1 base and J gave up 4 bases, with 7 bases separating them. Germline V gene data show CDR1 as SGHNT and CDR2 as YENEEA. The CDR3 is 14 residues long. CDR3 loop: CASSLGQSTGELFF. CDR3 bases: TGTGCCAGCAGCTTAGGACAGTCCACCGGGGAGCTGTTTTTT.

The genes are TRBV5-1 and TRBJ2-5; 8 nucleotides match TRBD1. CDR3 length equals 17 residues. Per germline, CDR1 SGHRS and CDR2 YFSETQ. V lost 5 bases, J lost 2 bases, and 14 bases stayed unmatched. The CDR3 is CASRLGTGHNFQETQYF. Written as DNA, the CDR3 is TGCGCCAGCAGGTTAGGGACAGGCCATAATTTTCAAGAGACCCAGTACTTC.

This clone was found once. V and J are TRBV30 and TRBJ2-3; possible D gene TRBD2, 7 bases. Germline CDR1 GTSNPN, CDR2 SVGIG (reference sequence). The germline V and J ends were trimmed by 3 bases and 3 bases, with 16 bases remaining between them. This CDR3 spans 15 amino acids. The CDR3 nucleotides read TGTGCCTGGAGGGGGGCGGGACTAAAAACAGATACGCAGTATTTT. Translation gives CAWRGAGLKTDTQYF. The full variable domain, in which reference TRBV30 and TRBJ2-3 provide the parts outside the CDR3, is SQTIHQWPATLVQPVGSPLSLECTVEGTSNPNLYWYRQAAGRGLQLLFYSVGIGQISSEVPQNLSASRPQDRQFILSSKKLLLSDSGFYLCAWRGAGLKTDTQYFGPGTRLTVL.

The chain recombines TRBV6-2 or TRBV6-3 with TRBJ2-7; D is possibly TRBD2 (6 bases). V dropped 5 bases and J dropped 2 bases, with 10 bases sitting between them. Germline V gives CDR1 MNHEY, CDR2 SVGEGT. There are 13 residues in the CDR3. This CDR3 reads CASSPTGAYEQYF. The CDR3 DNA reads as TGTGCCAGCAGTCCCACGGGGGCCTACGAGCAGTACTTC.

The chain joins TRBV6-1 to TRBJ1-2, with D perhaps TRBD1 (6 bases). Germline values: CDR1 MNHNS, CDR2 SASEGT. This CDR3 is built from 12 residues. The V gene lost 5 bases and the J gene lost 4 bases, with 8 bases spanning the gap. CDR3 nucleotides: TGTGCCAGCAGTCCGGACAGCTATGGCTACACCTTC. Protein sequence: CASSPDSYGYTF.